This note documents a single TCR beta chain sequence. The antigen is not known. The repertoire was sequenced with immunoSEQ multiplex PCR; TCRdb's copy has only in-frame clones and lacks some. The sample includes approximately 2.3 million clones, approximately 95% of them seen just once. The CDR3 spans 13 residues. CDR1 SGHRS and CDR2 YFSETQ come from the germline V gene. V lost 2 bases to trimming and J lost 4 bases, with 9 bases between them. The data were taken from a study of shared clonotypes between healthy human individuals. Overall study: A couple of women and a few men aged 18 to 49 made up the donors.

The study, taken as a whole, reports: Naive CD4 clonotypes were shared across a handful of donors at 5% to 6%.

The chain couples TRBV5-1 to TRBJ2-5; D is undetermined. The specimen sequenced was naive CD4+ T cells from PBMCs. The sample's subset: CD45RA+ positively selected. This TCR was recovered from a man aged 18 to 29 in good health. Some clones in this sample may be carry-over from other donors' samples. The chain's CDR3 is CASSFGGAETQYF. For the CDR3, the DNA is TGCGCCAGCAGCTTCGGCGGAGCAGAGACCCAGTACTTC.